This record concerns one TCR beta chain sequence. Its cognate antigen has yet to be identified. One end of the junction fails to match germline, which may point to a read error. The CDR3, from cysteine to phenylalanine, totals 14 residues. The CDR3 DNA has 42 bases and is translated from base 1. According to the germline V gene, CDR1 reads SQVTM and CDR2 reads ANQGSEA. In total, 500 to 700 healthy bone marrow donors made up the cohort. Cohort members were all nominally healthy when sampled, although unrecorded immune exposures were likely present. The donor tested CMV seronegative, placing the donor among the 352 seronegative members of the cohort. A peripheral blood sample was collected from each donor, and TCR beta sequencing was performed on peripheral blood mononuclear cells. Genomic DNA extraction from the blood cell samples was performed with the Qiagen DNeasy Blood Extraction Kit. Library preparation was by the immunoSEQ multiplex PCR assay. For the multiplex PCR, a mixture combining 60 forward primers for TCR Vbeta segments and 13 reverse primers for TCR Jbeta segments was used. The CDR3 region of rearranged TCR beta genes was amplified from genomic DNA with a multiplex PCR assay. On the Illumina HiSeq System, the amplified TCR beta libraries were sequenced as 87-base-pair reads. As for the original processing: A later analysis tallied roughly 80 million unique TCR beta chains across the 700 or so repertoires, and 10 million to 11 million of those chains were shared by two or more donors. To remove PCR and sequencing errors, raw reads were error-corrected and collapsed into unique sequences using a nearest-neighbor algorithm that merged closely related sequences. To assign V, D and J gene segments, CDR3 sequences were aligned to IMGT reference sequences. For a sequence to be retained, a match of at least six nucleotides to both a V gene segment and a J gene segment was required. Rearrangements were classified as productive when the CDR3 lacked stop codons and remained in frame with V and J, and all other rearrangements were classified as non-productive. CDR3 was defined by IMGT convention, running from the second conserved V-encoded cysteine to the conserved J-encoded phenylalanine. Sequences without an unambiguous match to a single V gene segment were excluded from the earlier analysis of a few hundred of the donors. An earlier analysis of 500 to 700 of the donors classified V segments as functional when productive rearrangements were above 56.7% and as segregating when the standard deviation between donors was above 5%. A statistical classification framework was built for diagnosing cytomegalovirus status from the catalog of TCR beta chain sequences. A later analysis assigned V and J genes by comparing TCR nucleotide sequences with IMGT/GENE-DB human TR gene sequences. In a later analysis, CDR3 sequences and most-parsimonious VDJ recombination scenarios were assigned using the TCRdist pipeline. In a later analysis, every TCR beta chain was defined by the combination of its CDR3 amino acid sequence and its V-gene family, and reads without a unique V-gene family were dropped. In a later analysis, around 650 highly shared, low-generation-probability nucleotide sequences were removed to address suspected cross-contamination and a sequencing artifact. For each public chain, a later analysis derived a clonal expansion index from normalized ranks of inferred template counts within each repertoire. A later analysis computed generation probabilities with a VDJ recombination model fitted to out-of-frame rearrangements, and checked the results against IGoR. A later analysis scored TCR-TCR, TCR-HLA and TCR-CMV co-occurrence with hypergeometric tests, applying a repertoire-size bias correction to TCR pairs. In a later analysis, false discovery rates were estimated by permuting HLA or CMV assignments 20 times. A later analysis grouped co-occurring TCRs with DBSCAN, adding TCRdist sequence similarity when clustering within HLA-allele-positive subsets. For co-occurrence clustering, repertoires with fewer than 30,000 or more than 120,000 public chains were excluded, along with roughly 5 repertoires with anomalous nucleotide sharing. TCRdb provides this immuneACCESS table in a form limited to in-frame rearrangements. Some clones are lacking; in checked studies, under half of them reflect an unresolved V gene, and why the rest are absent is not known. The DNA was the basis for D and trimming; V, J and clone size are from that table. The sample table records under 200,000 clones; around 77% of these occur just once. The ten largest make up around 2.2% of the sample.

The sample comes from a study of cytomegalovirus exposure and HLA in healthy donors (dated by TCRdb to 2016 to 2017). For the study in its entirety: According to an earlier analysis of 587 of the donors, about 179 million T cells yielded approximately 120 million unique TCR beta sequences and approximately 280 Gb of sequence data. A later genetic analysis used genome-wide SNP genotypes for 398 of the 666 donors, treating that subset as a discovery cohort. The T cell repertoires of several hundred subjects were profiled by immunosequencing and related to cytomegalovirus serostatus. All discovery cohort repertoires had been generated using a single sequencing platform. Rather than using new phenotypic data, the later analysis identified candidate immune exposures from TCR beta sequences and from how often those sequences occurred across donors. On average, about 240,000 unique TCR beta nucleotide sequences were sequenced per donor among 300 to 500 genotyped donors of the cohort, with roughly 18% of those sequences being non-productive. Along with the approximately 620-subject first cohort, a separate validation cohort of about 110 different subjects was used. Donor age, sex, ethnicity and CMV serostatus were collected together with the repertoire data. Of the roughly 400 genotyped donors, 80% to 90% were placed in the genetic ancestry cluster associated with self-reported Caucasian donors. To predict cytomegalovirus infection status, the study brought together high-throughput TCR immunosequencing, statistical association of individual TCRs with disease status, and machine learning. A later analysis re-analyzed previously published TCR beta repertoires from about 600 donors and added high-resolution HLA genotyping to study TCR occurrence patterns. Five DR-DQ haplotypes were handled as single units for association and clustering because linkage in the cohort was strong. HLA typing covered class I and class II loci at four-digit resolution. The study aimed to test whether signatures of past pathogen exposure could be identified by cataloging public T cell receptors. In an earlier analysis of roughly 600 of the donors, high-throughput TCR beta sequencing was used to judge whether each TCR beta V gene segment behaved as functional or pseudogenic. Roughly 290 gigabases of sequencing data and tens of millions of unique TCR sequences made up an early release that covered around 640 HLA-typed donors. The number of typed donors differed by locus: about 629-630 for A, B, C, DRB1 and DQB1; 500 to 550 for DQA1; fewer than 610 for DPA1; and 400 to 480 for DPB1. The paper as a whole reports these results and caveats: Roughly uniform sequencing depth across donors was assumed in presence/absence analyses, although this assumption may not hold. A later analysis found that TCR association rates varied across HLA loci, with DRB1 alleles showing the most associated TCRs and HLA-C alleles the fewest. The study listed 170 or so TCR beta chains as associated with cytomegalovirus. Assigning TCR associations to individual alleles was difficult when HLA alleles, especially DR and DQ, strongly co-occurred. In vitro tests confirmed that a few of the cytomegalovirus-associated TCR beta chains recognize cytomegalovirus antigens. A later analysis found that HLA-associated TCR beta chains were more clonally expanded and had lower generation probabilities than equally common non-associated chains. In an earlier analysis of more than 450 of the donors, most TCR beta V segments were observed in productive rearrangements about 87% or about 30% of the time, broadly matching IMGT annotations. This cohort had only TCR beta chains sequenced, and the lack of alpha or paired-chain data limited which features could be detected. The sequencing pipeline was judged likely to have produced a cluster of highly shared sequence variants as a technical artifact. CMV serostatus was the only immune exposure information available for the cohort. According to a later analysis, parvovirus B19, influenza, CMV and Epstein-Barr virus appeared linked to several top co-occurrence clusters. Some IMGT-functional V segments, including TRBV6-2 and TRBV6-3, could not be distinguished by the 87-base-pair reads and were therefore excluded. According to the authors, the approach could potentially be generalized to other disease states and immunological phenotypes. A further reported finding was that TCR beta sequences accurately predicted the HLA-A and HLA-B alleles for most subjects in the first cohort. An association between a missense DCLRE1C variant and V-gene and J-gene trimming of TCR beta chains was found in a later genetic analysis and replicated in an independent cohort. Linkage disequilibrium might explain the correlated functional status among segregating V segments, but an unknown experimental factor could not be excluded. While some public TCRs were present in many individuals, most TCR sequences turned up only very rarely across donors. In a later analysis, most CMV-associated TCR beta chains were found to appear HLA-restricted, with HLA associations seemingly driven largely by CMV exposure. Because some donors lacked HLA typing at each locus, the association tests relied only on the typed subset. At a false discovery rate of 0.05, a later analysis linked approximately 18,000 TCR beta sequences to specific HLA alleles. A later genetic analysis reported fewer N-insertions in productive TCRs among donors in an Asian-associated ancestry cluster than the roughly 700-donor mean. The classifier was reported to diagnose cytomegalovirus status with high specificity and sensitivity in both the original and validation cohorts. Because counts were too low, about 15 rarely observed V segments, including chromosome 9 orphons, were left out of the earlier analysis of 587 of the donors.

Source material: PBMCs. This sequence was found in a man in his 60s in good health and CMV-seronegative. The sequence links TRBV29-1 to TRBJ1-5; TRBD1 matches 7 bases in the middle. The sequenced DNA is TGCAGCGTCATACAGGGGTCATTGAATCAGCCCCAGAATTTT. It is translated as CSVIQGSLNQPQNF.